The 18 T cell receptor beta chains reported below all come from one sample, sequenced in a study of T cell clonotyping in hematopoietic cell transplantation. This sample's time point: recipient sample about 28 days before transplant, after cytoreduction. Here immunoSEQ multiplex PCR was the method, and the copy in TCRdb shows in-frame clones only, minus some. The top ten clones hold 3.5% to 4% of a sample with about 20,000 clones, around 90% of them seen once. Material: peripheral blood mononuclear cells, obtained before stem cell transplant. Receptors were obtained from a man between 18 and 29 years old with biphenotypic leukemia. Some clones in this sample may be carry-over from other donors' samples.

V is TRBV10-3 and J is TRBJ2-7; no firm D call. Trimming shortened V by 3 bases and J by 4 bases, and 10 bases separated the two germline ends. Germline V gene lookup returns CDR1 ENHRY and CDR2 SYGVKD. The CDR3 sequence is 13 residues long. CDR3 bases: TGTGCCATCAGTGACCTTACACCGTACGAGCAGTACTTC. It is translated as CAISDLTPYEQYF.

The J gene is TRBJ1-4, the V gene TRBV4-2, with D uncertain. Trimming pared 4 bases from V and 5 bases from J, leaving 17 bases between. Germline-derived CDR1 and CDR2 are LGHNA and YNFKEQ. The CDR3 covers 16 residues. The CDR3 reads CASSLTSIWPNEKLFF. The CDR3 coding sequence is TGTGCCAGCAGCCTAACTAGTATTTGGCCAAATGAAAAACTGTTTTTT.

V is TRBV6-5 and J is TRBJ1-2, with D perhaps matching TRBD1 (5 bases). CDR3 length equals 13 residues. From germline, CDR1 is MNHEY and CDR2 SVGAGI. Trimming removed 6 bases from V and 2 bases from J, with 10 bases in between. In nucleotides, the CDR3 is TGTGCCAGCAGGGCAGGGATAAACTATGGCTACACCTTC. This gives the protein CASRAGINYGYTF.

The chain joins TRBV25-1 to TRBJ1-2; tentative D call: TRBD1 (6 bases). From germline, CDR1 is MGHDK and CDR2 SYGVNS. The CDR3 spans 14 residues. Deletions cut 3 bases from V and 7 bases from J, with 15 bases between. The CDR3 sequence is CASSDIGRGGGYTF. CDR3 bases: TGTGCCAGCAGTGACATCGGCAGGGGAGGTGGCTACACCTTC.

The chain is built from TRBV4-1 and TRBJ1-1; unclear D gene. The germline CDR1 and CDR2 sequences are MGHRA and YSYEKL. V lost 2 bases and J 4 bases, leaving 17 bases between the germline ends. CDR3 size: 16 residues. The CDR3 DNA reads TGCGCCAGCAGCCAATACGACTTCGCCGGCGGCACTGAAGCTTTCTTT. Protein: CASSQYDFAGGTEAFF.

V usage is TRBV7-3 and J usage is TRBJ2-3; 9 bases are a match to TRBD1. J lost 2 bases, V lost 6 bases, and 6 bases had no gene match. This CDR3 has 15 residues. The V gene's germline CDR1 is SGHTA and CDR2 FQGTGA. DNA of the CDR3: TGTGCCAGCAGGACCGGGACAGGGCCCACAGATACGCAGTATTTT. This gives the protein CASRTGTGPTDTQYF. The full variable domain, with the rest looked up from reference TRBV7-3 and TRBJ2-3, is GAGVSQTPSNKVTEKGKYVELRCDPISGHTALYWYRQSLGQGPEFLIYFQGTGAADDSGLPNDRFFAVRPEGSVSTLKIQRTERGDSAVYLCASRTGTGPTDTQYFGPGTRLTVL.

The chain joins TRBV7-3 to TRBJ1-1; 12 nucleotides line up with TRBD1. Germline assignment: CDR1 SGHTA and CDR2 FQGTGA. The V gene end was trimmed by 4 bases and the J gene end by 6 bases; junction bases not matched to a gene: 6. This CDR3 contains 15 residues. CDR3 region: CASSSPGQGAAEAFF. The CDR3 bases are TGTGCCAGCAGCTCCCCGGGACAGGGGGCCGCTGAAGCTTTCTTT. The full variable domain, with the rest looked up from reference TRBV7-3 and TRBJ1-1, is GAGVSQTPSNKVTEKGKYVELRCDPISGHTALYWYRQSLGQGPEFLIYFQGTGAADDSGLPNDRFFAVRPEGSVSTLKIQRTERGDSAVYLCASSSPGQGAAEAFFGQGTRLTVV.

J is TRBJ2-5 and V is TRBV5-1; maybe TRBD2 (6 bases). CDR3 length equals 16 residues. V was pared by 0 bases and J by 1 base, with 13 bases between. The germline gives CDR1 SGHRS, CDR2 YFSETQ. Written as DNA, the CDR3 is TGCGCCAGCAGCTTGGCTGGAACCGGGAGCCAAGAGACCCAGTACTTC. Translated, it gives CASSLAGTGSQETQYF.

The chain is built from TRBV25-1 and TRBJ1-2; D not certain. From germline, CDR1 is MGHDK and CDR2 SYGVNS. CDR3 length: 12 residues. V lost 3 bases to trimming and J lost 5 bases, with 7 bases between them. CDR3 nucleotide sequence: TGTGCCAGCAGTGACTGGAGGTATGGCTACACCTTC. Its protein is CASSDWRYGYTF.

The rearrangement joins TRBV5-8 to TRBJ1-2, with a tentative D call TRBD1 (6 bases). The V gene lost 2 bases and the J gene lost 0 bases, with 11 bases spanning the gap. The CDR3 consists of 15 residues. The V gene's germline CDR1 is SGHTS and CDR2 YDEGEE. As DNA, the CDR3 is TGTGCCAGCAGCTTAGGACAGTTTGCTAACTATGGCTACACCTTC. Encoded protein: CASSLGQFANYGYTF.

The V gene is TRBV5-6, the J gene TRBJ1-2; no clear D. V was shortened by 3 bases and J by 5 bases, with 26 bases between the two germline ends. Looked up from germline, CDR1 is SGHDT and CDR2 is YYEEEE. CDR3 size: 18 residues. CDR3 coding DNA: TGTGCCAGCAGCTCGACAATGCTGGGCAAGGTGTCTCAATATGGCTACACCTTC. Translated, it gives CASSSTMLGKVSQYGYTF.

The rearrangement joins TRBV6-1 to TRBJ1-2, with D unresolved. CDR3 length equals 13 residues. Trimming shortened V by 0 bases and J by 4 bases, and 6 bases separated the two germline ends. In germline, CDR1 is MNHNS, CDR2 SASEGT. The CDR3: CASSEASSYGYTF. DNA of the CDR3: TGTGCCAGCAGTGAAGCCAGTTCCTATGGCTACACCTTC.

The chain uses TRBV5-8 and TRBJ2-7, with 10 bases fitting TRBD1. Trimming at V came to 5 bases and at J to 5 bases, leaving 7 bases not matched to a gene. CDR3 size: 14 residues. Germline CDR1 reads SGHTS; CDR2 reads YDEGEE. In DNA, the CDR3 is TGTGCCAGCAGTACCGGGACAGGGGCCCACGAGCAGTACTTC. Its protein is CASSTGTGAHEQYF.

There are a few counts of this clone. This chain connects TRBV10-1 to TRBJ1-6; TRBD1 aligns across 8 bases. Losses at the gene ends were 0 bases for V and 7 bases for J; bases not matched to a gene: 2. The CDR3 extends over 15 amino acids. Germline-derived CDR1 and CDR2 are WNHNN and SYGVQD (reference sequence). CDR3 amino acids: CASSESTGGNSPLHF. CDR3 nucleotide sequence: TGCGCCAGCAGTGAGTCTACAGGGGGAAATTCACCCCTCCACTTT.

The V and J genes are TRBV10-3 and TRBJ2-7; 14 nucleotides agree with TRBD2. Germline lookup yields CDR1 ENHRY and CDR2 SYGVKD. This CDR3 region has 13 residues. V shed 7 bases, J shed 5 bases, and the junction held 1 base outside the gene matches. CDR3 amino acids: CAIKGLAGDEQYF. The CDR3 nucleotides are TGTGCCATCAAGGGACTAGCGGGAGACGAGCAGTACTTC.

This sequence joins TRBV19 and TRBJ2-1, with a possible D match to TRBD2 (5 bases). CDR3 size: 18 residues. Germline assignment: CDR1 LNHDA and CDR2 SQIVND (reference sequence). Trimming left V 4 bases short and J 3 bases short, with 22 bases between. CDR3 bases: TGTGCCAGTAGTAGGAACACGTTGGAGGTAGAGCACTACAATGAGCAGTTCTTC. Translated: CASSRNTLEVEHYNEQFF.

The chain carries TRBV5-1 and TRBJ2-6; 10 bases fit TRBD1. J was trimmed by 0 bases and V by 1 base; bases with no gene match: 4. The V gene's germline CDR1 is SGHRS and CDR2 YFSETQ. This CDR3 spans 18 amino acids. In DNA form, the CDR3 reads TGCGCCAGCAGCTTGTTCCGGACAGGGGGCTCTGGGGCCAACGTCCTGACTTTC. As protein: CASSLFRTGGSGANVLTF.

CDR3 in amino acids: CASSVVELGAEAFF. The CDR3 region has the DNA TGTGCCAGCAGCGTAGTCGAACTTGGGGCTGAAGCTTTCTTT. The chain uses TRBV9 and TRBJ1-1; no clear D gene. The length of the CDR3 is 14 residues. CDR1 and CDR2 from the germline V gene are SGDLS and YYNGEE. The V gene lost 0 bases and the J gene lost 6 bases, with 12 bases spanning the gap. Full variable domain (rest looked up from reference TRBV9 and TRBJ1-1): DSGVTQTPKHLITATGQRVTLRCSPRSGDLSVYWYQQSLDQGLQFLIQYYNGEERAKGNILERFSAQQFPDLHSELNLSSLELGDSALYFCASSVVELGAEAFFGQGTRLTVV.